One and the same sample provided the 15 T cell receptor beta chains below, sequenced in a study of OX40 agonist ivuxolimab in advanced cancers. This table comes from immunoSEQ multiplex PCR, and its TCRdb copy is limited to in-frame clones, with some not included. The sample has 80,000 or so clones, 75% to 90% seen once; the top ten hold approximately 2.2%. Sequencing was performed on CD4+ or CD8+ T cells sorted from blood, taken in a trial of the OX40 agonist ivuxolimab. These receptors were obtained from an adult with an advanced solid tumor such as melanoma, head and neck, liver or kidney cancer.

J is TRBJ2-7 and V is TRBV4-1; unclear D gene. CDR3 size: 13 residues. Trimming took 3 bases from V and 0 from J, leaving 6 bases between them. Germline-derived CDR1 and CDR2 are MGHRA and YSYEKL. The CDR3 DNA sequence: TGCGCCAGCAGCCATGGCTTCTCCTACGAGCAGTACTTC. This codes for CASSHGFSYEQYF.

The chain links TRBV29-1 to TRBJ2-7; weak D call: TRBD2 (5 bases). The CDR3 length is 11 residues. V lost 4 bases and J 6 bases, leaving 10 bases between the germline ends. The germline gives CDR1 SQVTM, CDR2 ANQGSEA. In DNA, the CDR3 is TGCAGCGTTGCGAGGGAGCTCGAGCAGTACTTC. This gives the protein CSVARELEQYF.

This clone was counted a few times. The V gene is TRBV2, the J gene TRBJ2-5; no clear D. Trimming pared 2 bases from V and 5 bases from J, leaving 15 bases between. There are 15 residues in the CDR3. Germline-derived CDR1 and CDR2 are SNHLY and FYNNEI. CDR3 DNA: TGTGCCAGCAGTGAACTGGAGTCGTTTAGCGAGACCCAGTACTTC. Translating it yields CASSELESFSETQYF.

The gene calls are TRBV20-1 and TRBJ2-7; D may be TRBD1 (6 bases). Trimming left V 5 bases short and J 3 bases short, with 8 bases between. The germline CDR1 and CDR2 sequences are DFQATT and SNEGSKA (reference sequence). The CDR3 has 11 residues. CDR3 sequence reads: CSAQQGYEQYF. CDR3 sequence (DNA): TGCAGTGCTCAACAGGGCTACGAGCAGTACTTC.

The chain couples TRBV5-1 to TRBJ2-7; tentatively, D is TRBD1 or TRBD2 (5 bases each). Per the germline V gene, CDR1 is SGHRS and CDR2 is YFSETQ. CDR3 length: 14 residues. Trimming took 4 bases from V and 2 from J, leaving 13 bases between them. The CDR3 DNA reads TGCGCCAGCAGCCACCGGGACGGGGCCTACGAGCAGTACTTC. Translation gives CASSHRDGAYEQYF.

The CDR3 loop reads CAWSPAWQGSPEAFF. CDR3 DNA sequence: TGTGCCTGGAGTCCCGCTTGGCAGGGGTCCCCTGAAGCTTTCTTT. V and J are TRBV30 and TRBJ1-1; possible D gene TRBD1, 6 bases. The V and J ends lost 2 bases and 6 bases respectively, with 19 bases between them. The CDR3 covers 15 residues. The germline V gene has CDR1 GTSNPN and CDR2 SVGIG (reference sequence).

The chain is built from TRBV19 and TRBJ2-4; 9 bases map to TRBD1. V gave up 5 bases and J gave up 6 bases; unmatched junction bases: 8. Per the germline V gene, CDR1 is LNHDA and CDR2 is SQIVND (reference sequence). This CDR3 comprises 15 residues. CDR3 region: CASSLPQGARNIQYF. As DNA, the CDR3 is TGTGCCAGTAGTCTCCCACAGGGGGCGAGAAACATTCAGTACTTC.

The chain couples TRBV5-4 to TRBJ2-3, with 9 bases that match TRBD1. After removal of 10 bases from V and 0 bases from J, the junction contained 0 bases not matched to a gene. Germline CDR1 and CDR2: SGHNT and YYREEE (reference sequence). The CDR3 is 12 residues long. In nucleotides, the CDR3 is TGTGCCGGACAGGGGAGCACAGATACGCAGTATTTT. Residues: CAGQGSTDTQYF.

The rearrangement links TRBV5-5 to TRBJ1-1, with D unresolved. The CDR3 consists of 13 residues. Trimming took 5 bases from V and 1 from J, leaving 9 bases between them. Germline CDR1 SGHKS, CDR2 YYEKEE (reference sequence). CDR3 bases: TGTGCCAGCAGGCTCGCCTCGAACACTGAAGCTTTCTTT. Its protein product is CASRLASNTEAFF.

This clone has a single count. The chain recombines TRBV10-3 with TRBJ2-3; D is undetermined. The CDR3 extends over 12 amino acids. Trimming pared 0 bases from V and 3 bases from J, leaving 1 base between. Per germline, CDR1 ENHRY and CDR2 SYGVKD. The CDR3 DNA sequence: TGTGCCATCAGTGAGTCAACAGATACGCAGTATTTT. Protein sequence: CAISESTDTQYF.

This clone came up once. The chain employs TRBV28 and TRBJ2-5; 8 nucleotides line up with TRBD1. V lost 5 bases and J lost 5; bases outside the gene matches: 13. The CDR3 extends over 16 amino acids. Germline V gene data show CDR1 as MDHEN and CDR2 as SYDVKM. The CDR3 bases are TGTGCCAGCAGTCTAGGACAGGGCTTGGTTGTGGAGACCCAGTACTTC. Protein: CASSLGQGLVVETQYF.

This clone was seen once. V and J are TRBV28 and TRBJ2-2, with 9 bases that match TRBD1. The CDR3 spans 15 residues. V was pared by 5 bases and J by 5 bases, with 6 bases of the junction left unmatched. Germline CDR1 reads MDHEN; CDR2 reads SYDVKM. CDR3 sequence: CASSNTGTGTGELFF. The CDR3 coding sequence is TGTGCCAGCAGTAATACCGGGACAGGGACCGGGGAGCTGTTTTTT.

The J gene is TRBJ2-1, the V gene TRBV11-2; 7 bases fit TRBD2. V lost 8 bases to trimming and J lost 4 bases; unmatched junction nucleotides: 2. CDR3 length equals 12 residues. Germline CDR1 reads SGHAT; CDR2 reads FQNNGV. DNA of the CDR3: TGTGCCAGCGGGACTAATTACAATGAGCAGTTCTTC. This gives the protein CASGTNYNEQFF.

The chain recombines TRBV30 with TRBJ1-5; 9 bases match TRBD1. The germline V gene encodes CDR1 GTSNPN and CDR2 SVGIG (reference sequence). With 2 bases clipped from V and 2 bases from J, the junction kept 4 bases outside the gene matches. The CDR3 length is 15 residues. CDR3 sequence: CAWSKQGAGNQPQHF. The CDR3 nucleotides are TGTGCCTGGAGTAAACAGGGGGCAGGCAATCAGCCCCAGCATTTT.

V is TRBV7-9 and J is TRBJ1-3, with D perhaps matching TRBD1 (6 bases). CDR3 length: 16 amino acids. CDR1 and CDR2 from the germline V gene are SEHNR and FQNEAQ (reference sequence). The germline V and J ends were trimmed by 5 bases and 0 bases, with 14 bases remaining between them. The CDR3 DNA is TGTGCCAGCAGCCCACAGGGCCCGGGCTCTGGAAACACCATATATTTT. Its translation is CASSPQGPGSGNTIYF. The full variable domain, rest sourced from reference TRBV7-9 and TRBJ1-3, is DTGVSQNPRHKITKRGQNVTFRCDPISEHNRLYWYRQTLGQGPEFLTYFQNEAQLEKSRLLSDRFSAERPKGSFSTLEIQRTEQGDSAMYLCASSPQGPGSGNTIYFGEGSWLTVV.